Below are 10 T cell receptor beta chains sequenced from a single sample in a study of blood T cell repertoires in COVID-19. Profiled with immunoSEQ multiplex PCR; TCRdb holds only in-frame clones, not every one. The table lists approximately 210,000 clones, 85% to 90% of them singletons. Specimen: peripheral blood. Source of these receptors: a human donor in a cohort sampled during active COVID-19.

The CDR3 DNA reads TGTGCCAGCAGCCCCAGCCCCGGGGGATGGAAACTGTTTTTT. Translating it yields CASSPSPGGWKLFF. This chain links TRBV7-2 with TRBJ1-4; D possibly corresponds to TRBD1 (5 bases). V lost 5 bases to trimming and J lost 11 bases, with 18 bases between them. CDR3 size: 14 residues. CDR1 and CDR2 (germline): SGHTA, FQGNSA.

This sequence joins TRBV7-2 and TRBJ2-7; 11 positions match TRBD2. V was pared by 3 bases and J by 4 bases, with 5 bases of the junction left unmatched. This CDR3 spans 15 amino acids. Per germline, CDR1 SGHTA and CDR2 FQGNSA. The CDR3 nucleotides read TGTGCCAGCAGCTTTGGACTAGCGGGCATTTACGAGCAGTACTTC. Protein product: CASSFGLAGIYEQYF. The full variable domain, with the rest looked up from reference TRBV7-2 and TRBJ2-7, is GAGVSQSPSNKVTEKGKDVELRCDPISGHTALYWYRQSLGQGLEFLIYFQGNSAPDKSGLPSDRFSAERTGGSVSTLTIQRTQQEDSAVYLCASSFGLAGIYEQYFGPGTRLTVT.

This sequence joins TRBV3-1 (or the pseudogene TRBV3-2) and TRBJ1-3; 10 positions match TRBD1. The CDR3 loop spans 13 amino acids. V shed 8 bases and J 2 bases; nucleotides not matched to a gene: 0. CDR1 and CDR2 (germline): LGHDT, YNNKEL (reference sequence). CDR3 region: CASGQGAGNTIYF. Here the CDR3 DNA reads TGTGCCAGCGGACAGGGGGCTGGAAACACCATATATTTT.

The chain employs TRBV10-3 and TRBJ2-1; 8 bases match TRBD2. Germline V CDR1 and CDR2: ENHRY, SYGVKD. The CDR3 is made up of 14 amino acids. After removal of 4 bases from V and 5 bases from J, the junction contained 4 bases not matched to a gene. The CDR3 DNA sequence: TGTGCCATCAGTGGTAGCGGGAACAACAATGAGCAGTTCTTC. Translation: CAISGSGNNNEQFF.

This clone has more than one count but fewer than ten. The V call is TRBV5-1, the J call TRBJ2-2; tentatively, D is TRBD1 (5 bases). Germline loops: CDR1 SGHRS, CDR2 YFSETQ. CDR3 length: 15 amino acids. The germline V and J ends were trimmed by 1 base and 3 bases, with 10 bases remaining between them. The chain's CDR3 is CASSLQGPDTGELFF. CDR3 coding DNA: TGCGCCAGCAGCTTGCAGGGCCCGGACACCGGGGAGCTGTTTTTT.

The chain joins TRBV5-4 to TRBJ2-3, with a tentative D call TRBD2 (6 bases). The CDR3 is 15 residues long. The ends were cut back, 3 bases at V and 3 bases at J, with 14 bases in the middle. CDR1 is SGHNT and CDR2 is YYREEE in the germline V gene (reference sequence). The CDR3 DNA sequence: TGTGCCAGCAGCTCCAAACGCGGGGATACAGATACGCAGTATTTT. Translated: CASSSKRGDTDTQYF.

This sequence joins TRBV5-1 and TRBJ2-7; 11 bases align to TRBD1. CDR3 size: 15 residues. Germline CDR1 and CDR2: SGHRS and YFSETQ. The junction had 8 bases not matched to a gene; V was cut back by 4 bases and J by 5 bases. This CDR3 is CASSGGQGALDEQYF. For the CDR3, the DNA is TGCGCCAGCAGCGGCGGACAGGGGGCTTTGGACGAGCAGTACTTC. The entire variable domain, with the rest obtained from reference TRBV5-1 and TRBJ2-7, is as follows: KAGVTQTPRYLIKTRGQQVTLSCSPISGHRSVSWYQQTPGQGLQFLFEYFSETQRNKGNFPGRFSGRQFSNSRSEMNVSTLELGDSALYLCASSGGQGALDEQYFGPGTRLTVT.

The CDR3 nucleotides read TGTGCCATCAGTGAGTCGTCTAGCGGGGGGCCAAGGGCCTACAATGAGCAGTTCTTC. As protein: CAISESSSGGPRAYNEQFF. The chain employs TRBV10-3 and TRBJ2-1; 11 bases map to TRBD2. Germline CDR1 reads ENHRY; CDR2 reads SYGVKD. The CDR3 loop spans 19 amino acids. Germline trimming cut 0 bases from V and 2 bases from J; bases unmatched to any gene: 9.

This chain uses TRBV5-4 with TRBJ2-5; 11 bases agree with TRBD2. This CDR3 has 15 residues. CDR1 is SGHNT and CDR2 is YYREEE in the germline V gene (reference sequence). V shed 3 bases and J 3 bases; nucleotides not matched to a gene: 4. The CDR3 sequence is CASSSPSGGKETQYF. Written as DNA, the CDR3 is TGTGCCAGCAGCTCCCCTAGCGGGGGGAAAGAGACCCAGTACTTC.

This clone was detected only once. The gene calls are TRBV5-1 and TRBJ1-2; TRBD1 matches 11 bases. The CDR3 sequence is 14 residues long. V gave up 6 bases and J gave up 3 bases; unmatched junction bases: 4. Germline loops: CDR1 SGHRS, CDR2 YFSETQ. The CDR3 spells CASNAGQGDYGYTF. The DNA of the CDR3 is TGCGCCAGCAATGCGGGACAGGGGGACTATGGCTACACCTTC.